This T cell receptor (beta chain) was identified in a study of vaccination effects on CD4 cells after COVID-19. This clone was found a few times. Antigen: not known. Here immunoSEQ multiplex PCR was the method, and the copy in TCRdb shows in-frame clones only, minus some. The sample has roughly 41,000 clones, about 60% seen once; the top ten hold approximately 15%. Viral peptide pool expansion of antigen-specific CD4+ T cells preceded sequencing in the ViraFEST assay. Cells that had been cultured for roughly 9 days were the source of isolated CD4+ T cells. Previously uninfected by SARS-CoV-2, the vaccine recipients also showed negative nucleocapsid antibodies. Cultures used over 1.5 million PBMC per well, 9 to 10 IU/ml IL-2 and 10 ug/ml peptides. Germline loops: CDR1 SGHNT, CDR2 YYREEE (reference sequence). The CDR3 has 17 amino acids. V shed 0 bases and J shed 7 bases, with 22 bases lying between them.

This TCR was sampled from a human donor who received a COVID-19 vaccine. Sample: CD4+ T cells from PBMCs cultured with HCoV-OC43 spike peptides, taken before COVID-19 vaccination. Subset of the sample: HCoV-OC43 spike overlapping peptide pool stimulation. The genes are TRBV5-4 and TRBJ1-2; D may be TRBD1 (5 bases). The CDR3 loop is CASSLDGENPGASGYTF. DNA for the CDR3: TGTGCCAGCAGCTTGGATGGGGAAAACCCCGGGGCCTCTGGCTACACCTTC.